Listed here are 22 T cell receptor beta chains from one sample, sequenced in a study of blood T cell repertoires in COVID-19. Using immunoSEQ multiplex PCR, the repertoire was profiled, and TCRdb retains in-frame clones only, with some absent. The table has roughly 120,000 clones, about 85% seen once; the top ten hold under 2%. The sample taken for sequencing was peripheral blood. The receptors come from a man in his fifties or sixties with acute or convalescent COVID-19.

J is TRBJ2-6 and V is TRBV7-2; 12 bases map to TRBD1. V gave up 1 base and J gave up 4 bases; unmatched junction bases: 5. The CDR3 extends over 18 amino acids. Germline lookup yields CDR1 SGHTA and CDR2 FQGNSA. The CDR3 sequence: CASSLVGTGGSGANVLTF. CDR3 nucleotide sequence: TGTGCCAGCAGCTTAGTCGGGACAGGGGGCTCGGGGGCCAACGTCCTGACTTTC.

The chain combines TRBV27 with TRBJ1-1; 11 bases line up with TRBD1. Trimming removed 4 bases from V and 6 bases from J; junction bases left unmatched: 7. Germline assignment: CDR1 MNHEY and CDR2 SMNVEV (reference sequence). This CDR3 is built from 15 residues. CDR3: CASSSPGTGGPEAFF. The CDR3 nucleotides read TGTGCCAGCAGTTCGCCAGGGACAGGGGGGCCTGAAGCTTTCTTT.

The chain employs TRBV11-3 and TRBJ2-5; tentative D call: TRBD2 (6 bases). V lost 3 bases and J 3 bases, leaving 14 bases between the germline ends. This CDR3 spans 15 amino acids. In germline, CDR1 is SGHNT, CDR2 YENEEA. The chain's CDR3 is CASSFSSPGEETQYF. CDR3 in DNA: TGTGCCAGCAGCTTCTCCTCCCCGGGGGAAGAGACCCAGTACTTC.

The CDR3 sequence is CASSLTLSGNQPQHF. The CDR3 DNA reads as TGCGCCAGCAGCCTGACATTATCGGGGAACCAGCCCCAGCATTTT. The rearrangement uses TRBV4-1 and TRBJ1-5; no firm D call. Trimming took off 4 bases at V and 7 bases at J, with 17 bases between the two ends. Germline V gene lookup returns CDR1 MGHRA and CDR2 YSYEKL. There are 15 residues in the CDR3.

This clone was counted a few times. DNA of the CDR3: TGTGCCAGTAGTCTGGTGACAGGGTGGGAGCAGTTCTTC. Encoded protein: CASSLVTGWEQFF. V usage is TRBV19 and J usage is TRBJ2-1, with 7 nucleotides matching TRBD1. From germline, CDR1 is LNHDA and CDR2 SQIVND (reference sequence). The CDR3 has 13 amino acids. Germline trimming cut 5 bases from V and 10 bases from J; bases unmatched to any gene: 8. The variable domain in full, completed from reference TRBV19 and TRBJ2-1, reads DGGITQSPKYLFRKEGQNVTLSCEQNLNHDAMYWYRQDPGQGLRLIYYSQIVNDFQKGDIAEGYSVSREKKESFPLTVTSAQKNPTAFYLCASSLVTGWEQFFGPGTRLTVL.

The genes are TRBV24-1 and TRBJ2-3, with D possibly matching TRBD2 (6 bases). Germline V gene lookup returns CDR1 KGHDR and CDR2 SFDVKD. The CDR3 is made up of 11 amino acids. Trimming cost V 5 bases and J 11 bases, with 10 bases left between them. CDR3 sequence: CATSVREVQYF. The CDR3, as DNA: TGTGCCACCAGTGTGAGGGAGGTGCAGTATTTT.

This sequence joins TRBV6-5 and TRBJ2-2; D is unclear. Trimming shortened V by 6 bases and J by 5 bases, and 7 bases separated the two germline ends. The CDR3 runs to 12 residues. Germline V gene sequence: CDR1 MNHEY, CDR2 SVGAGI. The CDR3 loop is CASRPGTGELFF. The CDR3 DNA follows: TGTGCCAGCAGACCCGGGACCGGGGAGCTGTTTTTT.

CDR3 sequence (DNA): TGCAGTGCTAGTGGGCGGGGGCGTTACAATGAGCAGTTCTTC. This sequence encodes CSASGRGRYNEQFF. The V and J genes are TRBV20-1 and TRBJ2-1; tentatively, D is TRBD2 (7 bases). V lost 3 bases, J lost 4 bases, and 13 bases lay in between. Germline V gene data show CDR1 as DFQATT and CDR2 as SNEGSKA (reference sequence). This CDR3 is 14 amino acids long.

The gene calls are TRBV12-3 or TRBV12-4 and TRBJ1-4; D may be TRBD1 (5 bases). The V and J ends lost 6 bases and 3 bases respectively, with 8 bases between them. The CDR3 is 13 residues long. The CDR3 bases are TGTGCCAGCAGCGACAGCTCTAATGAAAAACTGTTTTTT. Amino acids: CASSDSSNEKLFF.

The V gene is TRBV27, the J gene TRBJ1-3; D possibly corresponds to TRBD1 (6 bases). Germline V lookup: CDR1 MNHEY, CDR2 SMNVEV (reference sequence). Trimming removed 5 bases from V and 5 bases from J, with 10 bases in between. The CDR3 totals 13 residues. The CDR3 sequence: CASSTGLRNTIYF. The CDR3, as DNA: TGTGCCAGCAGTACAGGGTTGCGAAACACCATATATTTT.

This clone was seen only once. For the CDR3, the DNA is TGTGCCTGCTTCGGACAGGGGGACACTGAAGCTTTCTTT. This translates into CACFGQGDTEAFF. J is TRBJ1-1 and V is TRBV30, with 10 nucleotides matching TRBD1. This CDR3 spans 13 amino acids. Germline lookup yields CDR1 GTSNPN and CDR2 SVGIG (reference sequence). The J segment lost 3 bases and the V segment lost 6 bases, leaving 4 bases of the junction unmatched.

The chain recombines TRBV9 with TRBJ1-4; tentative D call: TRBD1 (5 bases). The CDR3 is made up of 16 amino acids. The germline V gene has CDR1 SGDLS and CDR2 YYNGEE. V gave up 0 bases and J gave up 2 bases, with 11 bases separating them. The CDR3 protein is CASSVGKGKTNEKLFF. Written as DNA, the CDR3 is TGTGCCAGCAGCGTAGGTAAGGGGAAGACTAATGAAAAACTGTTTTTT.

V is TRBV11-2 and J is TRBJ2-3; 8 nucleotides agree with TRBD1. The CDR3 is made up of 16 amino acids. The V gene end was trimmed by 1 base and the J gene end by 2 bases; junction bases not matched to a gene: 5. The germline CDR1 and CDR2 sequences are SGHAT and FQNNGV. The CDR3 reads CASSLGGTGITDTQYF. The CDR3 nucleotides read TGTGCCAGCAGCTTAGGGGGGACAGGTATCACAGATACGCAGTATTTT.

This chain connects TRBV13 to TRBJ1-3; D gene ambiguous. CDR1 is PRHDT, CDR2 FYEKMQ, per germline (reference sequence). The CDR3 is made up of 15 amino acids. The V gene lost 2 bases and the J gene lost 0 bases, with 8 bases spanning the gap. The CDR3: CASSLRSGSGNTIYF. As DNA, the CDR3 is TGTGCCAGCAGCTTAAGGTCAGGCTCTGGAAACACCATATATTTT.

V and J are TRBV28 and TRBJ1-2, with a possible D match to TRBD1 (6 bases). The CDR3 has 12 amino acids. Germline V gene lookup returns CDR1 MDHEN and CDR2 SYDVKM. The V end was cut by 9 bases, the J end by 2 bases, with 10 bases between. The CDR3 loop reads CASLDSNYGYTF. The DNA for the CDR3 is TGTGCCAGTTTGGACAGCAACTATGGCTACACCTTC.

V is TRBV19 and J is TRBJ1-1, with D hard to call. The length of the CDR3 is 14 residues. Trimming removed 8 bases from V and 1 base from J, with 14 bases in between. Germline CDR1 and CDR2: LNHDA and SQIVND (reference sequence). CDR3 protein: CASGVGEGNTEAFF. CDR3 bases: TGTGCCAGTGGAGTTGGGGAGGGGAACACTGAAGCTTTCTTT.

The chain joins TRBV6-5 to TRBJ2-7, with 7 bases matching TRBD1. From germline, CDR1 is MNHEY and CDR2 SVGAGI. The CDR3 loop spans 13 amino acids. V dropped 6 bases and J dropped 3; count of bases not matched to a gene: 5. The CDR3: CASRQGFRYEQYF. The DNA of the CDR3 is TGTGCCAGCAGACAGGGGTTCCGCTACGAGCAGTACTTC.

This clone has only a few counts. Here the CDR3 reads CASSSRGQPTDTQYF. CDR3 nucleotide sequence: TGTGCCAGCAGCTCCAGGGGACAGCCCACAGATACGCAGTATTTT. V is TRBV7-2 and J is TRBJ2-3; 7 nucleotides match TRBD1. Germline values: CDR1 SGHTA, CDR2 FQGNSA. The trim removed 4 bases at V and 2 bases at J, leaving 6 bases unmatched. CDR3 length: 15 amino acids.

This clone appeared a single time. This chain links TRBV19 with TRBJ1-1; TRBD1 might be the D (5 bases). CDR3 size: 15 residues. V lost 5 bases and J lost 5, with 18 bases in between. CDR1 and CDR2 from the germline V gene are LNHDA and SQIVND (reference sequence). The CDR3 is CASSPGGGFGTEAFF. The CDR3 bases are TGTGCCAGTAGTCCTGGCGGGGGTTTTGGGACTGAAGCTTTCTTT. Using reference TRBV19 and TRBJ1-1 for the parts outside the CDR3, the full variable domain is DGGITQSPKYLFRKEGQNVTLSCEQNLNHDAMYWYRQDPGQGLRLIYYSQIVNDFQKGDIAEGYSVSREKKESFPLTVTSAQKNPTAFYLCASSPGGGFGTEAFFGQGTRLTVV.

This chain joins TRBV5-1 and TRBJ2-2; 7 bases are a match to TRBD1. Germline V gene lookup returns CDR1 SGHRS and CDR2 YFSETQ. The CDR3 is 15 amino acids. V shed 5 bases, J shed 6 bases, and the junction held 10 bases outside the gene matches. CDR3 loop: CASSYLTGSAGELFF. For the CDR3, the DNA is TGCGCCAGCAGTTACCTGACAGGGTCCGCCGGGGAGCTGTTTTTT. Complete variable domain (other parts from reference TRBV5-1 and TRBJ2-2): KAGVTQTPRYLIKTRGQQVTLSCSPISGHRSVSWYQQTPGQGLQFLFEYFSETQRNKGNFPGRFSGRQFSNSRSEMNVSTLELGDSALYLCASSYLTGSAGELFFGEGSRLTVL.

This chain links TRBV30 with TRBJ2-1; 10 positions match TRBD1. The length of the CDR3 is 14 residues. The trim removed 5 bases at V and 2 bases at J, leaving 3 bases unmatched. CDR1 is GTSNPN and CDR2 is SVGIG in the germline V gene (reference sequence). The CDR3 nucleotides read TGTGCCTGGGGGACAGGGGTGGCCTACAATGAGCAGTTCTTC. This translates into CAWGTGVAYNEQFF.

This clone has just a few counts. The chain combines TRBV12-2 with TRBJ1-1. TRBV12-2 is annotated as a pseudogene. The CDR3 totals 15 residues. CDR3 nucleotides: TGTGCAAGTCGCAACCGTCAGCGGTGTAACACTGAAGCTTTCTTT. Encoded protein: CASRNRQRCNTEAFF.